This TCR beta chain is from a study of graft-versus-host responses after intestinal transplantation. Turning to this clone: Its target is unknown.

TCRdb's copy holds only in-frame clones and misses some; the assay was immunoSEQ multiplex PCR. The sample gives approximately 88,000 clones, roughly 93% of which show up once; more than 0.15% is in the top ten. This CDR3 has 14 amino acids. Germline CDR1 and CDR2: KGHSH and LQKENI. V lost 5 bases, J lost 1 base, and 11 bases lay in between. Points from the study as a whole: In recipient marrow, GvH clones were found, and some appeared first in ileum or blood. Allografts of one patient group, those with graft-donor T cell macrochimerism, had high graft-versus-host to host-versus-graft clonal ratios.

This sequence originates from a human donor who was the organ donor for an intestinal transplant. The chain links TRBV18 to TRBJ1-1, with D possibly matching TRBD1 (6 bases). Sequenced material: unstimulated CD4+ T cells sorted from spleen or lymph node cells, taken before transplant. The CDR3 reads CASSSRTANTEAFF. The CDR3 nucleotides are TGTGCCAGCTCATCGAGGACAGCGAACACTGAAGCTTTCTTT. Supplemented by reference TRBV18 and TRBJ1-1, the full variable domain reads NAGVMQNPRHLVRRRGQEARLRCSPMKGHSHVYWYRQLPEEGLKFMVYLQKENIIDESGMPKERFSAEFPKEGPSILRIQQVVRGDSAAYFCASSSRTANTEAFFGQGTRLTVV.